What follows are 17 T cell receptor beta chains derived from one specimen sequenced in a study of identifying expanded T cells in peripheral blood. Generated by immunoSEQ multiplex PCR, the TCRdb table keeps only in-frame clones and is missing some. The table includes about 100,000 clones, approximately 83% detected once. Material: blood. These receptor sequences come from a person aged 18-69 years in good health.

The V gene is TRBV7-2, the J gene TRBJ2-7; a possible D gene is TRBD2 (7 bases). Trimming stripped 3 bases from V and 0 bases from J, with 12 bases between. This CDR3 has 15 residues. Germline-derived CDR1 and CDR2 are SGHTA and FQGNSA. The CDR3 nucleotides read TGTGCCAGCAGCTTGGGGGGGCTATCCTCCTACGAGCAGTACTTC. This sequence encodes CASSLGGLSSYEQYF.

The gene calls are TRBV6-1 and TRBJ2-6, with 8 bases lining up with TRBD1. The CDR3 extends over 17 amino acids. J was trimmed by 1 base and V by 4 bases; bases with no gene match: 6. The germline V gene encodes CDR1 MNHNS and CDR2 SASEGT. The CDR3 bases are TGTGCCAGCAGTGCGGAATACAGGGGGTCTGGGGCCAACGTCCTGACTTTC. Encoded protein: CASSAEYRGSGANVLTF.

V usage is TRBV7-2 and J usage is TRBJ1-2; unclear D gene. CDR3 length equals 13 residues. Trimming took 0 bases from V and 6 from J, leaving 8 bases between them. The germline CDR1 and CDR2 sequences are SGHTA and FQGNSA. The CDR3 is CASSLAAGDGYTF. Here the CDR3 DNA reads TGTGCCAGCAGCTTAGCGGCAGGTGATGGCTACACCTTC.

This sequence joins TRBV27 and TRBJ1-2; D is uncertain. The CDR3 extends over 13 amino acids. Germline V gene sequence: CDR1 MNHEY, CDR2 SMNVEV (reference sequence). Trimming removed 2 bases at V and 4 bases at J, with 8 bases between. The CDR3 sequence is CASSLEGSYGYTF. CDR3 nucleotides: TGTGCCAGCAGTTTAGAGGGAAGCTATGGCTACACCTTC.

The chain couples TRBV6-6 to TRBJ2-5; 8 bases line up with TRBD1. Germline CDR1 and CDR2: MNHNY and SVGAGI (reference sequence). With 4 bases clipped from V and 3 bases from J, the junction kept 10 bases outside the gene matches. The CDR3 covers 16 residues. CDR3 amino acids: CASSLGTGQAKETQYF. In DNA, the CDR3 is TGTGCCAGCAGTTTGGGGACAGGCCAAGCAAAAGAGACCCAGTACTTC.

The CDR3 nucleotides are TGTGCCTGGAGTGTCCCCGGAGCCTACGAGCAGTACTTC. Its translation: CAWSVPGAYEQYF. The genes are TRBV30 and TRBJ2-5, with no clear D. The end of the DNA fits TRBJ2-7 better, so the J call may be wrong. Germline CDR1 reads GTSNPN; CDR2 reads SVGIG (reference sequence). CDR3 length: 13 amino acids.

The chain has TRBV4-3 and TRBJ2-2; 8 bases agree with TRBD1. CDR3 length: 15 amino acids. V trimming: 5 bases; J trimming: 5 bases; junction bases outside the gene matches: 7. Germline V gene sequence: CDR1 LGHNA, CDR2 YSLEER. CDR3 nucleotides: TGCGCCAGCAGCAAGGACAGGGCGGGGACCGGGGAGCTGTTTTTT. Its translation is CASSKDRAGTGELFF.

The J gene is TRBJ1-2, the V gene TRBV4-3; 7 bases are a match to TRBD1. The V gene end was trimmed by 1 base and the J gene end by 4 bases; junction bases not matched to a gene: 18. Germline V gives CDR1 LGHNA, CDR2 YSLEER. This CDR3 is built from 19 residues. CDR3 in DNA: TGCGCCAGCAGCCAAGCCAGAGAAGTACAGGACAGGTCCTTCTATGGCTACACCTTC. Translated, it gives CASSQAREVQDRSFYGYTF.

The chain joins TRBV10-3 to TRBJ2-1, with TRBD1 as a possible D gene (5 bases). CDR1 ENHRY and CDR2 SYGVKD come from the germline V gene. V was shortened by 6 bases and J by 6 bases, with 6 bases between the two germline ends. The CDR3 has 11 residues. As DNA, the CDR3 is TGTGCCATCAGACAGGTCAATGAGCAGTTCTTC. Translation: CAIRQVNEQFF.

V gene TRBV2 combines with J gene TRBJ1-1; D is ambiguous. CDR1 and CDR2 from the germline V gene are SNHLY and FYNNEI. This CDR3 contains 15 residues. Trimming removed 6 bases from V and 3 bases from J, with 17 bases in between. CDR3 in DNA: TGTGCCAGCAGCAGTCCGTTGCGGCTGGACACTGAAGCTTTCTTT. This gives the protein CASSSPLRLDTEAFF. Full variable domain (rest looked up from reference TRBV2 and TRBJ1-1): EPEVTQTPSHQVTQMGQEVILRCVPISNHLYFYWYRQILGQKVEFLVSFYNNEISEKSEIFDDQFSVERPDGSNFTLKIRSTKLEDSAMYFCASSSPLRLDTEAFFGQGTRLTVV.

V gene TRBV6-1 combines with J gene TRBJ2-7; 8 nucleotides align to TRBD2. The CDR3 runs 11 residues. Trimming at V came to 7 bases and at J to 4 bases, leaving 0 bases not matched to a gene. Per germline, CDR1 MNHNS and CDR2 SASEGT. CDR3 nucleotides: TGTGCCAGCACGGGAGGGTACGAGCAGTACTTC. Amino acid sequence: CASTGGYEQYF.

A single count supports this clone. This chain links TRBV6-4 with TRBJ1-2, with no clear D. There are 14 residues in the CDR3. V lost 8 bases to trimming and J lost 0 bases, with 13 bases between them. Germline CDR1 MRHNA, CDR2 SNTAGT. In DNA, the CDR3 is TGTGCCAGCTCGAAGCAGGCCTCTAACTATGGCTACACCTTC. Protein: CASSKQASNYGYTF.

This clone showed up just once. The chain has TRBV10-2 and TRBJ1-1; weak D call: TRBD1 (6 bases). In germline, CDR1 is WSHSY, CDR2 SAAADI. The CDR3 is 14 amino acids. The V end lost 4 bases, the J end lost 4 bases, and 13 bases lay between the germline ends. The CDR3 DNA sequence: TGCGCCAGCAGTGTCGGGGGGCCGGGCACTGAAGCTTTCTTT. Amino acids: CASSVGGPGTEAFF.

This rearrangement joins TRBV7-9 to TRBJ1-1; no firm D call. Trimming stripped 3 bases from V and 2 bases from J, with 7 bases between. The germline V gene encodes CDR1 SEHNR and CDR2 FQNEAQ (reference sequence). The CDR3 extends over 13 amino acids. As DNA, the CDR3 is TGTGCCAGCAGCTTCCCCCTCAACACTGAAGCTTTCTTT. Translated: CASSFPLNTEAFF. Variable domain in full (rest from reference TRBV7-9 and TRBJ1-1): DTGVSQNPRHKITKRGQNVTFRCDPISEHNRLYWYRQTLGQGPEFLTYFQNEAQLEKSRLLSDRFSAERPKGSFSTLEIQRTEQGDSAMYLCASSFPLNTEAFFGQGTRLTVV.

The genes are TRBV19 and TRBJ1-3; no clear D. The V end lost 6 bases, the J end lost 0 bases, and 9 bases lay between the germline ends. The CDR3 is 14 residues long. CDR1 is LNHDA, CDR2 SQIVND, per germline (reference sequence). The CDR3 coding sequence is TGTGCCAGTAGCGAAGACCACTCTGGAAACACCATATATTTT. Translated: CASSEDHSGNTIYF.

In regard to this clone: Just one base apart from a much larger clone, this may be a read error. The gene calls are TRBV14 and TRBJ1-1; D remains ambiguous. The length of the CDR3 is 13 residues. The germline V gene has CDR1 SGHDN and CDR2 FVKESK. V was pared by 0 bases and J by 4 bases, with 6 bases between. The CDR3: CASSQEMSTEAFF. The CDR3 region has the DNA TGTGCCAGCAGCCAAGAGATGAGCACTGAAGCTTTCTTT.

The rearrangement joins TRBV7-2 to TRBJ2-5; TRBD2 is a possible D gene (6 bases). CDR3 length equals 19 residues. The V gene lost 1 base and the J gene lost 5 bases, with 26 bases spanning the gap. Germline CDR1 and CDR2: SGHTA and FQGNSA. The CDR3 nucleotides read TGTGCCAGCAGCTTAGGGTGGGAGGTGCGGACGGACCCTGTCGAGACCCAGTACTTC. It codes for CASSLGWEVRTDPVETQYF.